The clone carrying this TCR beta chain has a count of ten or more. Amplification of TCR beta CDR3 regions used RNA transcripts. Following a first-round RT-PCR that used HTBI primers, a second-round multiplex PCR was carried out. Each CDR3 protein is one row after TCRdb ran MiXCR on the multiplex PCR reads. This sample has around 1,000,000 distinct CDR3 sequences, with about 40% found just once. The data were taken from a study of Graves' ophthalmopathy and Graves' hyperthyroidism. Germline CDR1 and CDR2: SEHNR and FQNEAQ (reference sequence). The V end lost 1 base, the J end lost 2 bases, and 5 bases lay between the germline ends. This CDR3 spans 13 amino acids.

V is TRBV7-9 and J is TRBJ1-2; unclear D gene. This TCR derives from an adult man with Graves' hyperthyroidism. Sequencing was carried out using peripheral blood or thyroid tissue (not recorded which). In nucleotides, the CDR3 is TGTGCCAGCAGCTTAGGAGAGAACTATGGCTACACCTTC. Translating it yields CASSLGENYGYTF. Drawing the rest from reference TRBV7-9 and TRBJ1-2, the complete variable domain is DTGVSQNPRHKITKRGQNVTFRCDPISEHNRLYWYRQTLGQGPEFLTYFQNEAQLEKSRLLSDRFSAERPKGSFSTLEIQRTEQGDSAMYLCASSLGENYGYTFGSGTRLTVV.